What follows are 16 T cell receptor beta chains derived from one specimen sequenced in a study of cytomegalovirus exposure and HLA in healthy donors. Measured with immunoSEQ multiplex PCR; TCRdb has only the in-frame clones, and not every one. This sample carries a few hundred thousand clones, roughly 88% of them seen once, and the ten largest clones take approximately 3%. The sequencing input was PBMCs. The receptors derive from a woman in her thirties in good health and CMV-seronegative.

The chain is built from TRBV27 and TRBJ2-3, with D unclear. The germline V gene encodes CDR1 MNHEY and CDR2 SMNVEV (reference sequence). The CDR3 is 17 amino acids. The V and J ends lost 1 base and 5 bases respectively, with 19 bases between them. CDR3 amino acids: CASSLYPPVLKGDTQYF. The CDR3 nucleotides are TGTGCCAGCAGTTTATATCCTCCTGTACTAAAGGGAGATACGCAGTATTTT.

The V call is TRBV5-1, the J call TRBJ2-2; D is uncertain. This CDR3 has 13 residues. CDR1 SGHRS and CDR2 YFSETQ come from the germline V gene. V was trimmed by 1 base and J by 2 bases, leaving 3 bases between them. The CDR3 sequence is CASSLRNTGELFF. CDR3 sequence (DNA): TGCGCCAGCAGCTTGCGTAACACCGGGGAGCTGTTTTTT.

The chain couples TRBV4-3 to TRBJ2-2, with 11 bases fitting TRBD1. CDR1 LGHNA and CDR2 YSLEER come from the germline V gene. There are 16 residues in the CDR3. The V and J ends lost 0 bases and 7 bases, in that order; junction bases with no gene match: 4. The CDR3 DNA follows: TGCGCCAGCAGCCAAGATAGGACAGGGGGCCTCGGGGAGCTGTTTTTT. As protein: CASSQDRTGGLGELFF.

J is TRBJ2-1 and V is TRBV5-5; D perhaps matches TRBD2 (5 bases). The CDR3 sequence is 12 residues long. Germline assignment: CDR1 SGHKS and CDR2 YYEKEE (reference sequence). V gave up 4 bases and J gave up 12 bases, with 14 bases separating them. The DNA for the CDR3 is TGTGCCAGCAGCCCGGACGGGGAGCGGCAGTTCTTC. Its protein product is CASSPDGERQFF. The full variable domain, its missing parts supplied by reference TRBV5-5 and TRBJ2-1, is DAGVTQSPTHLIKTRGQQVTLRCSPISGHKSVSWYQQVLGQGPQFIFQYYEKEERGRGNFPDRFSARQFPNYSSELNVNALLLGDSALYLCASSPDGERQFFGPGTRLTVL.

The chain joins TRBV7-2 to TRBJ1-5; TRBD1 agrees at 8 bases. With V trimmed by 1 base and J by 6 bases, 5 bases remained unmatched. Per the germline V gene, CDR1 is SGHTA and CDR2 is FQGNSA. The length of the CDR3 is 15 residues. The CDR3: CASSLVATGVQPQHF. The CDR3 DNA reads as TGTGCCAGCAGCTTAGTTGCGACAGGGGTTCAGCCCCAGCATTTT.

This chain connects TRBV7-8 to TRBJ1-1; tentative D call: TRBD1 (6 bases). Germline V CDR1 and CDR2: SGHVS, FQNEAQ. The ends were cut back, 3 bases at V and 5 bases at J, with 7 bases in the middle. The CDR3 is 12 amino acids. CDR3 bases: TGTGCCAGCAGCTTCGGACAGACTGAAGCTTTCTTT. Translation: CASSFGQTEAFF.

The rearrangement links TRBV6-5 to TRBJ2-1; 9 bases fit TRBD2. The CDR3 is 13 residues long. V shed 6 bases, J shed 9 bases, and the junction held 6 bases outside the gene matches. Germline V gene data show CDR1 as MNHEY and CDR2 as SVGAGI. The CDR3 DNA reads TGTGCCAGCAGCCACGTGCGGGAGGGTGAGCAGTTCTTC. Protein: CASSHVREGEQFF.

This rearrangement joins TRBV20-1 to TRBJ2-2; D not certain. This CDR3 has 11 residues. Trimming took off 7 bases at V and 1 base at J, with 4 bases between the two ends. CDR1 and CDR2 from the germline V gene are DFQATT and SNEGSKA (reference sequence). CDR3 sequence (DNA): TGCAGTGGTGAGAACACCGGGGAGCTGTTTTTT. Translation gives CSGENTGELFF.

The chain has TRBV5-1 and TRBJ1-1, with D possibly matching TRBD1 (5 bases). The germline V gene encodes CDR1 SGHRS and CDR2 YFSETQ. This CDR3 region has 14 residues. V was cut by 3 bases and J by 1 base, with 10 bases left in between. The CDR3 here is CASSSGPQNTEAFF. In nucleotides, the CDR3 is TGCGCCAGCAGCTCAGGGCCCCAGAACACTGAAGCTTTCTTT.

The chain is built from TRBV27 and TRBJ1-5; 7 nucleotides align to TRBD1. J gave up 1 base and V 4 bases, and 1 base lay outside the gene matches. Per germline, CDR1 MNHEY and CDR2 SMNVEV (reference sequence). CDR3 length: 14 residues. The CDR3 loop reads CASSSTGSNQPQHF. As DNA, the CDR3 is TGTGCCAGCAGTTCGACAGGGAGCAATCAGCCCCAGCATTTT.

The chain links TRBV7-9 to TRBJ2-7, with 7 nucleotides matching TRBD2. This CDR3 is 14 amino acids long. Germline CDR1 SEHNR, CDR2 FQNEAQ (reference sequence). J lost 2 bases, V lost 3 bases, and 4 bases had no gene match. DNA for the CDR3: TGTGCCAGCAGCTTTGAGCGGGGCGCCTACGAGCAGTACTTC. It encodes CASSFERGAYEQYF.

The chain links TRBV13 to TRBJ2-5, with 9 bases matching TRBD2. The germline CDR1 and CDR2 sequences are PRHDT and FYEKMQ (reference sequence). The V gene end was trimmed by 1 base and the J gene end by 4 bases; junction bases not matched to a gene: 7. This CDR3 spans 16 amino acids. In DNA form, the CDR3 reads TGTGCCAGCAGCTTAGTAGGCGGGAGGGCCTTAGAGACCCAGTACTTC. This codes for CASSLVGGRALETQYF.

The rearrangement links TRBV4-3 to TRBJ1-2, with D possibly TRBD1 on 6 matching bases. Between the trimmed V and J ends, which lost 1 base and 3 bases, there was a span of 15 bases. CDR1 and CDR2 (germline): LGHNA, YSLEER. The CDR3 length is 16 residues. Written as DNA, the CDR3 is TGCGCCAGCAGCCAAGTGACAGGATCGAGGTACTATGGCTACACCTTC. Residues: CASSQVTGSRYYGYTF.

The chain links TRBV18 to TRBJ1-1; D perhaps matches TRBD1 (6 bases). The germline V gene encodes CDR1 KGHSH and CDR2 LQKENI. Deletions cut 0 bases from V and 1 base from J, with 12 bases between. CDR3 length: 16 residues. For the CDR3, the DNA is TGTGCCAGCTCACCACCCTCGAAGGGGGGGAACACTGAAGCTTTCTTT. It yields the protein CASSPPSKGGNTEAFF.

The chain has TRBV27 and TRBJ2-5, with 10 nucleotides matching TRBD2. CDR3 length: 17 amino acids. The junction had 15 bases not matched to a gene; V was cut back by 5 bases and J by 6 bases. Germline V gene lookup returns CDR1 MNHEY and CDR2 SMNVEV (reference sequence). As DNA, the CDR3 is TGTGCCAGCAGTCCGACTAAGCGGGAGGGCTATCAGAAGACCCAGTACTTC. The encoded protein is CASSPTKREGYQKTQYF.

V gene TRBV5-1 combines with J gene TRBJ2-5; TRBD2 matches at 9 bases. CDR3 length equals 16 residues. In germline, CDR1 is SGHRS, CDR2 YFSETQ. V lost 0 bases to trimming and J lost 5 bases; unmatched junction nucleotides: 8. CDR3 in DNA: TGCGCCAGCAGCTTGGCCTCTAGCGGGAAGGGGGAGACCCAGTACTTC. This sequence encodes CASSLASSGKGETQYF.